This TCR beta chain stems from a study of response to subunit inactivated influenza vaccine (dated by TCRdb to the late 2010s). For context, the study as a whole: To follow how T cells responded to a trivalent subunit inactivated influenza vaccine, the researchers relied on deep quantitative profiling of the T cell receptor repertoire.

Library generation was performed with RT-PCR. These reads were obtained on an Illumina HiSeq 2500. TCRdb reprocessed the public reads (quality trimming at Q25 with fastp, clone calling with MiXCR) and kept in-frame beta chains. Each CDR3 protein gets just one entry, which takes the most common genes and DNA from the rows behind it. The sample table holds over 650,000 distinct CDR3 sequences, of which about 18% were seen once. The ten largest clones capture roughly 11% of the sample. Cut back by 1 base and 7 bases, the V and J ends lie 11 bases apart. The CDR3 covers 13 residues, taking in both the cysteine and the phenylalanine. Of the read, only the CDR3 DNA is kept; its 39 bases are in frame from base 1. This clonotype was observed at least ten times. The antigen it binds to is not known. No base qualities exist here, and no much larger clone lies one base off it. Here is what the overall study found, with its caveats: The authors proposed that each seasonal influenza vaccination may bring in only a limited number of new T cells.

Recombination joined TRBV12-3 or TRBV12-4 with TRBJ2-7; a weak D assignment points to TRBD2 (5 bases agree). The source material was PBMCs from blood, sampled 5 days after vaccination. This receptor was obtained from a man in his forties or fifties who received an inactivated influenza vaccine. Donor details come from another sample of the same person, matched by shared clones. The CDR3 region reads CASSLGEPREQYF. The DNA sequence follows: TGTGCCAGCAGTTTAGGGGAGCCTCGAGAGCAGTACTTC.